What follows is one T cell receptor beta chain and its context. Germline V gene lookup returns CDR1 DFQATT and CDR2 SNEGSKA (reference sequence). This CDR3 spans 13 amino acids. J gave up 10 bases and V 3 bases, and 10 bases lay outside the gene matches. The sample comes from a study of blood T cell repertoires in COVID-19. Whole-study context: The samples span acute and convalescent COVID-19 from the United States, Italy and Spain. Nucleic acid was either cDNA or gDNA, and it came from T cells, B-cell-depleted T cells, or PBMCs.

Per the study methods: By means of reference gene primer amplification, nucleated cell counts were estimated. TCRdb keeps only in-frame clones here, not all; method: immunoSEQ multiplex PCR. That table is the source of V, J and clone size, and D and trimming were worked out from the DNA. This table holds roughly 400,000 clones, over 75% found once. Living in 24 US areas, the participants were between roughly 18 and 95 years of age. Sequencing was carried out using PBMCs or T cells enriched from blood (not recorded which). The V gene is TRBV20-1, the J gene TRBJ1-2, with TRBD1 matching over 8 bases. This sequence originates from a middle-aged woman with acute COVID-19. The CDR3 reads CSASRQGATVYTF. Here the CDR3 DNA reads TGCAGTGCTAGTCGGCAGGGGGCGACAGTCTACACCTTC.